The source of this TCR beta chain is a study of response to subunit inactivated influenza vaccine. Regarding the study as a whole: Authors suggested each seasonal flu vaccination may recruit only limited numbers of new T cells.

There are 16 residues in the CDR3. The germline gives CDR1 KGHSH, CDR2 LQKENI. V was clipped by 5 bases and J by 6 bases; unmatched bases: 13. For this clonotype: Its antigen is currently unknown.

Each CDR3 protein gets one entry after TCRdb re-called the RT-PCR reads with MiXCR. The data hold roughly 630,000 distinct CDR3 sequences, with less than 15% observed a single time. The receptor's source is a middle-aged man who received an inactivated influenza vaccine. The sequenced sample was PBMCs from blood, obtained 14 to 15 days before vaccination. The V and J genes are TRBV18 and TRBJ2-3; 8 positions match TRBD2. The CDR3 coding sequence is TGTGCCAGCTCATCCTACACCGGGACTAGGGGCGATACGCAGTATTTT. It translates to CASSSYTGTRGDTQYF.